This TCR beta chain was captured in a study of cytomegalovirus exposure and HLA in healthy donors. Background on the study: Early released data had about 85 million unique TCRs, all coming from HLA-typed donors. Broader study findings: Presence/absence analysis assumed near-uniform sequencing depth across donors. A later analysis showed TCR association rates differing by HLA locus, peaking at DRB1 and lowest at HLA-C. The later analysis indicated that the majority of CMV-associated TCR beta chains appeared HLA-restricted.

About this clone itself: Its antigen is not identified.

The PCR employed 60 Vbeta primers together with 13 Jbeta primers. Only in-frame clones appear in the TCRdb table, and some are missing; sequencing was by immunoSEQ multiplex PCR. The data show 150,000 to 200,000 clones, with over 65% seen just once and about 1.5% held by the top ten. This CDR3 contains 12 residues. CDR1 is SGHAT and CDR2 is FQNNGV in the germline V gene. V was shortened by 3 bases and J by 8 bases, with 10 bases between the two germline ends. The sample taken for sequencing was PBMCs. The chain is built from TRBV11-2 and TRBJ1-1; a weak D match, TRBD1 (6 bases). The sequence derives from a woman aged 30 to 39 in good health and CMV-seropositive. This CDR3 reads CASSFGGAEAFF. CDR3 coding DNA: TGTGCCAGCAGCTTTGGGGGCGCCGAAGCTTTCTTT.